This TCR beta chain comes out of a study of response to subunit inactivated influenza vaccine. Findings of the study overall: Each seasonal flu vaccination may recruit only limited new T cells, authors suggested.

TCRdb called the RT-PCR reads again in MiXCR, with one record for every CDR3 protein. Of roughly 700,000 distinct CDR3 sequences listed, around a sixth were seen once; the top ten hold approximately 10%. Points on this clonotype: Its antigen is still unknown.

Germline CDR1 and CDR2: SNHLY and FYNNEI. The junction had 12 bases not matched to a gene; V was cut back by 6 bases and J by 8 bases. The CDR3 totals 16 residues. The chain employs TRBV2 and TRBJ2-3, with TRBD2 matching over 12 bases. The sequenced sample was PBMCs from blood, obtained 11 to 12 days after vaccination. The source is a man aged 45-60 years who received an inactivated influenza vaccine. CDR3 sequence reads: CASRLAGGSFASTQYF. The CDR3 DNA is TGTGCCAGCAGACTAGCGGGAGGCTCCTTCGCGTCTACGCAGTATTTT.